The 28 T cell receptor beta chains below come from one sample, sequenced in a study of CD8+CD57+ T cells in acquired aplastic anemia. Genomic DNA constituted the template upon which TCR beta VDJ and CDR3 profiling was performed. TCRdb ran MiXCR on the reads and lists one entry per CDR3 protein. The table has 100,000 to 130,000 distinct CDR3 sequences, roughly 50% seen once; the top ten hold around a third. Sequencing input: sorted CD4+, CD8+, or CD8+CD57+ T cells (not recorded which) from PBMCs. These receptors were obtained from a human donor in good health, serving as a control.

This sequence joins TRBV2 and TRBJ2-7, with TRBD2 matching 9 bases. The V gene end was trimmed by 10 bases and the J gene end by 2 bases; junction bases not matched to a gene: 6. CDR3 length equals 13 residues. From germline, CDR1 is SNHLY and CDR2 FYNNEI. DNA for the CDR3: TGTGCCACCAGACTAGCGGACCCCTACGAGCAGTACTTC. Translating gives CATRLADPYEQYF. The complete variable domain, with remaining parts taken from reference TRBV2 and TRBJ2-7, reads EPEVTQTPSHQVTQMGQEVILRCVPISNHLYFYWYRQILGQKVEFLVSFYNNEISEKSEIFDDQFSVERPDGSNFTLKIRSTKLEDSAMYFCATRLADPYEQYFGPGTRLTVT.

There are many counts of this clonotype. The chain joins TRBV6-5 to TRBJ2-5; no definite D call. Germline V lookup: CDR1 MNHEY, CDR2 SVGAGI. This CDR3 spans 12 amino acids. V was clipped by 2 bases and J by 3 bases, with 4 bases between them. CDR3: CASSYPEETQYF. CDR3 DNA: TGTGCCAGCAGTTACCCTGAAGAGACCCAGTACTTC.

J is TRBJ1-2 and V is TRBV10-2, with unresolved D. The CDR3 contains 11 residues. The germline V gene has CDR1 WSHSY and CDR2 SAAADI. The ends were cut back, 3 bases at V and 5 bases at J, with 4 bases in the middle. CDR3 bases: TGCGCCAGCAGTGATGGGTATGGCTACACCTTC. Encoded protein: CASSDGYGYTF.

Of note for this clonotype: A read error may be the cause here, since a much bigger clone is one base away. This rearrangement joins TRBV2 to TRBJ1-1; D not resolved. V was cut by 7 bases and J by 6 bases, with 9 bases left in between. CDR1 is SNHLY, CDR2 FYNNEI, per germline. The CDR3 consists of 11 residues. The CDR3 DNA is TGTGCCAGCACTTACGGGGCTGAAGCTTTCTTT. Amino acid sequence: CASTYGAEAFF.

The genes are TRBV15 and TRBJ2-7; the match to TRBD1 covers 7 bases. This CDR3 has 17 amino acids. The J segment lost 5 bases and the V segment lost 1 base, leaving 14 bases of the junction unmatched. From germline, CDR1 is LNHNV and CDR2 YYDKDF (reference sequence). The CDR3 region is CATSRVGGRGIKNEQYF. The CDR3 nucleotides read TGTGCCACCAGCAGAGTAGGGGGCAGGGGGATCAAAAACGAGCAGTACTTC. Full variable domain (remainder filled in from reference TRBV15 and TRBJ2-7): DAMVIQNPRYQVTQFGKPVTLSCSQTLNHNVMYWYQQKSSQAPKLLFHYYDKDFNNEADTPDNFQSRRPNTSFCFLDIRSPGLGDTAMYLCATSRVGGRGIKNEQYFGPGTRLTVT.

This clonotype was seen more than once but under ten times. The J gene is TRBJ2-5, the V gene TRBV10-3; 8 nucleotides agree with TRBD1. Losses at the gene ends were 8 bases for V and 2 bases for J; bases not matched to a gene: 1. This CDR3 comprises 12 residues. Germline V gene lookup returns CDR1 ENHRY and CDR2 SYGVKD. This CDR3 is CAIGTGQETQYF. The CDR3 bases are TGTGCCATCGGGACAGGACAAGAGACCCAGTACTTC.

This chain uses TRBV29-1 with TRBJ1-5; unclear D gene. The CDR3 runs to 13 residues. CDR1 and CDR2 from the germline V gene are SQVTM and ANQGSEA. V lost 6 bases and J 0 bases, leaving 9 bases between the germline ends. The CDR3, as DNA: TGCAGCGTGAGGACGGATAGCAATCAGCCCCAGCATTTT. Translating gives CSVRTDSNQPQHF.

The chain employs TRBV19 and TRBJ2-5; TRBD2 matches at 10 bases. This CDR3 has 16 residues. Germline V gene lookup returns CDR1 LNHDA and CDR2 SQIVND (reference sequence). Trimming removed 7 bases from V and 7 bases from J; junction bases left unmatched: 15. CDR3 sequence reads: CASMVSGTSVPGTQYF. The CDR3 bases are TGTGCCAGTATGGTCTCCGGGACTAGCGTCCCAGGGACCCAGTACTTC.

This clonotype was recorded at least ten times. CDR3 loop: CSASDRGPNSPLHF. The DNA for the CDR3 is TGCAGTGCTTCGGACAGGGGACCTAATTCACCCCTCCACTTT. The rearrangement joins TRBV20-1 to TRBJ1-6, with 9 bases matching TRBD1. The CDR3 is made up of 14 amino acids. Germline CDR1 and CDR2: DFQATT and SNEGSKA (reference sequence). After removal of 5 bases from V and 6 bases from J, the junction contained 5 bases not matched to a gene.

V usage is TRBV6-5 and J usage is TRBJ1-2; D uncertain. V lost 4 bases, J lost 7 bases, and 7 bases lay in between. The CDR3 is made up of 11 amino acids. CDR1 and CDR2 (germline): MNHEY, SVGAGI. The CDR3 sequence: CASSSRGGYTF. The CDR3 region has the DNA TGTGCCAGCAGTTCGCGGGGTGGCTACACCTTC.

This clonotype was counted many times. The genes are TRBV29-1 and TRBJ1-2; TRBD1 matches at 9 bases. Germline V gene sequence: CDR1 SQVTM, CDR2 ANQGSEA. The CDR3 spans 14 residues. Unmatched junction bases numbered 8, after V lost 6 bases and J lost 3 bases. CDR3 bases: TGCAGCGTCCCCCGACAGGGGGAGGACTATGGCTACACCTTC. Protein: CSVPRQGEDYGYTF. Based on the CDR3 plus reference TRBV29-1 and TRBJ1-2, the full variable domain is SAVISQKPSRDICQRGTSLTIQCQVDSQVTMMFWYRQQPGQSLTLIATANQGSEATYESGFVIDKFPISRPNLTFSTLTVSNMSPEDSSIYLCSVPRQGEDYGYTFGSGTRLTVV.

The CDR3 loop reads CSAKGESTDTQYF. As DNA, the CDR3 is TGCAGTGCTAAGGGGGAAAGCACAGATACGCAGTATTTT. The chain joins TRBV20-1 to TRBJ2-3, with a tentative D call TRBD1 (6 bases). The CDR3 is made up of 13 amino acids. Per the germline V gene, CDR1 is DFQATT and CDR2 is SNEGSKA (reference sequence). Trimming took off 4 bases at V and 0 bases at J, with 8 bases between the two ends.

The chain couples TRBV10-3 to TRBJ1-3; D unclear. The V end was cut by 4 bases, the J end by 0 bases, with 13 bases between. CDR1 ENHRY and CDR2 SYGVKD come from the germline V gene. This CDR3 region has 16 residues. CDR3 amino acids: CAISGGTGSSGNTIYF. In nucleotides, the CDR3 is TGTGCCATCAGTGGTGGTACCGGGAGCTCTGGAAACACCATATATTTT.

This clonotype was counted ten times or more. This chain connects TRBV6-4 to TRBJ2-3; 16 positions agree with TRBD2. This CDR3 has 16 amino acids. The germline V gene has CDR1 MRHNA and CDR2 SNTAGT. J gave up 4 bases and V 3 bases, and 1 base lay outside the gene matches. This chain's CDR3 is CASSEGLAGGPDTQYF. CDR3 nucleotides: TGTGCCAGCAGTGAGGGACTAGCGGGGGGGCCAGATACGCAGTATTTT.

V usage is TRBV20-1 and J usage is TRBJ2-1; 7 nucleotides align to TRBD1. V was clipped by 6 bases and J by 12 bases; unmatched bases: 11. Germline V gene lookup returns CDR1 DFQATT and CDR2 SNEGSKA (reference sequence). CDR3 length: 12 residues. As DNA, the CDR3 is TGCAGTGCCAATGGACAGGTGTACCTGCAGTTCTTC. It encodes CSANGQVYLQFF.

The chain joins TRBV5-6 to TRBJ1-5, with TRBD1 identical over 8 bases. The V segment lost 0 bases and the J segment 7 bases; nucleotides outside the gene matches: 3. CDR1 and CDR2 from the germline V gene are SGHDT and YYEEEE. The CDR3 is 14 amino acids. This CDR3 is CASSLVTGGQPQHF. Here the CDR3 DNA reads TGTGCCAGCAGCTTGGTTACAGGGGGACAGCCCCAGCATTTT.

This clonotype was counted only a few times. CDR3 loop: CATSRRTGGEQYF. The CDR3 DNA follows: TGTGCCACCAGCAGAAGGACAGGGGGCGAGCAGTACTTC. J is TRBJ2-7 and V is TRBV15, with 10 bases matching TRBD1. Germline trimming cut 2 bases from V and 6 bases from J; bases unmatched to any gene: 1. The CDR3 is 13 amino acids. Per the germline V gene, CDR1 is LNHNV and CDR2 is YYDKDF (reference sequence).

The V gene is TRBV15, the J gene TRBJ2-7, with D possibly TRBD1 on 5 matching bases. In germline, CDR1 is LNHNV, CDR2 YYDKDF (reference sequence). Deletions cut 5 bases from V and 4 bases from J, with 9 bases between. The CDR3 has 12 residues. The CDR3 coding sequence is TGTGCCACCAGCGCTCACAGGTACGAGCAGTACTTC. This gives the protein CATSAHRYEQYF.

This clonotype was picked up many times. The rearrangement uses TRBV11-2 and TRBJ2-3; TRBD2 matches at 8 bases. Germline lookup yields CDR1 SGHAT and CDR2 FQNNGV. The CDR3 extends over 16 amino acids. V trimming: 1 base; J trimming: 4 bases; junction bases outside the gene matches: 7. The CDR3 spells CASSLGYKRGPDTQYF. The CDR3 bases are TGTGCCAGCAGCTTAGGGTACAAGCGGGGGCCAGATACGCAGTATTTT.

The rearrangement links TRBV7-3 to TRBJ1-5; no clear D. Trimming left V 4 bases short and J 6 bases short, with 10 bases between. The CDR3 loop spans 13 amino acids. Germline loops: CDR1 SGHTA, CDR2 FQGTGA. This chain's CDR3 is CASSSGGGQPQHF. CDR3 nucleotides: TGTGCCAGCAGCTCGGGTGGAGGTCAGCCCCAGCATTTT.

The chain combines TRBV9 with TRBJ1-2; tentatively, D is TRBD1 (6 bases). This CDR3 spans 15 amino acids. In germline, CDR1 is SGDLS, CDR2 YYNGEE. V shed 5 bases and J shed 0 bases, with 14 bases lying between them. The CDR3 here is CASRGGEGANYGYTF. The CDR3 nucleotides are TGTGCCAGCAGAGGGGGAGAGGGGGCTAACTATGGCTACACCTTC.

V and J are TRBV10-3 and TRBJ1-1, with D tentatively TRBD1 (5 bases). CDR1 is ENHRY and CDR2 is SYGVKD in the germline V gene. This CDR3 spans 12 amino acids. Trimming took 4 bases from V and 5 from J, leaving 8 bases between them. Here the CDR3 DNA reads TGTGCCATCAGTGCGGGGCATACTGAAGCTTTCTTT. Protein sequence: CAISAGHTEAFF.

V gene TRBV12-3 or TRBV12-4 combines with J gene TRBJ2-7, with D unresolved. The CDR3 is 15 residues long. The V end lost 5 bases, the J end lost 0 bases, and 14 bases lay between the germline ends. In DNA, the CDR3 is TGTGCCAGCAGTGCCGACGTCGTGAGCTCCTACGAGCAGTACTTC. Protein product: CASSADVVSSYEQYF.

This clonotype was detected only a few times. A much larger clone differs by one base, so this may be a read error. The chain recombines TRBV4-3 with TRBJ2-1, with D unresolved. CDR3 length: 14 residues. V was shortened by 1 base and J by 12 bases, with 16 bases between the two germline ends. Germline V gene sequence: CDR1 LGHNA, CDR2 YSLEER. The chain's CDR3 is CASSQVGANDGQFF. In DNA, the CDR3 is TGCGCCAGCAGCCAAGTAGGAGCGAACGATGGGCAGTTCTTC.

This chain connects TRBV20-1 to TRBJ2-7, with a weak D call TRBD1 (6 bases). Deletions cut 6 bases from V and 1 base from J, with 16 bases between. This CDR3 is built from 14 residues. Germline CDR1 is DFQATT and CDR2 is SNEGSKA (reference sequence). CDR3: CSAIPTGLSYEQYF. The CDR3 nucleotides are TGCAGTGCCATACCGACAGGATTATCCTACGAGCAGTACTTC.

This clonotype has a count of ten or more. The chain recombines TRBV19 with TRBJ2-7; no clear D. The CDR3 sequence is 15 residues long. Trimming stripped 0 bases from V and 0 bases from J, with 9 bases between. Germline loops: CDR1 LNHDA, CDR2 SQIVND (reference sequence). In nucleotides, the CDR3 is TGTGCCAGTAGTATAGACGCGGCTAGCTCCTACGAGCAGTACTTC. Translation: CASSIDAASSYEQYF.

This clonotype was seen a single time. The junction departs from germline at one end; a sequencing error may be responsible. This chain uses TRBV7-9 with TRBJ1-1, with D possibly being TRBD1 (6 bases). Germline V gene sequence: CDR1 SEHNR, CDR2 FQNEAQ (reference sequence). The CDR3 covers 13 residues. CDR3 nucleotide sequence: TGTGCCAGCAGCTCCCGGACAGCCGCTGAGGCTTTCTTT. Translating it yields CASSSRTAAEAFF.

The DNA of the CDR3 is TGTGCCAGCAGCTCCAGAGTAGCGGGGGTCGAGCAGTACTTC. This gives the protein CASSSRVAGVEQYF. The chain uses TRBV11-2 and TRBJ2-7, with TRBD2 matching 9 bases. This CDR3 is built from 14 residues. V shed 4 bases and J 6 bases; nucleotides not matched to a gene: 7. Germline values: CDR1 SGHAT, CDR2 FQNNGV. Filled out from reference TRBV11-2 and TRBJ2-7, the complete variable domain reads EAGVAQSPRYKIIEKRQSVAFWCNPISGHATLYWYQQILGQGPKLLIQFQNNGVVDDSQLPKDRFSAERLKGVDSTLKIQPAKLEDSAVYLCASSSRVAGVEQYFGPGTRLTVT.